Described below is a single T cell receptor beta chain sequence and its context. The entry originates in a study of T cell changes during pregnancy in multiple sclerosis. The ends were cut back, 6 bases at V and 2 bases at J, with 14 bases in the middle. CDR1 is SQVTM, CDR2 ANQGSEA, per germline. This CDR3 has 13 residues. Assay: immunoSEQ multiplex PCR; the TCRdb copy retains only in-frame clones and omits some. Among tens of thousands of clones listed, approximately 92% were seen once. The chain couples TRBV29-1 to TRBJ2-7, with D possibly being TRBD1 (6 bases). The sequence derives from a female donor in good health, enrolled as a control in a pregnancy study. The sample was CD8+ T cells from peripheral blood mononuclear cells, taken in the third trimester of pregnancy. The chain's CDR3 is CSVEGDRAYEQYF. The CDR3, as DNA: TGCAGCGTAGAGGGGGACCGAGCCTACGAGCAGTACTTC.